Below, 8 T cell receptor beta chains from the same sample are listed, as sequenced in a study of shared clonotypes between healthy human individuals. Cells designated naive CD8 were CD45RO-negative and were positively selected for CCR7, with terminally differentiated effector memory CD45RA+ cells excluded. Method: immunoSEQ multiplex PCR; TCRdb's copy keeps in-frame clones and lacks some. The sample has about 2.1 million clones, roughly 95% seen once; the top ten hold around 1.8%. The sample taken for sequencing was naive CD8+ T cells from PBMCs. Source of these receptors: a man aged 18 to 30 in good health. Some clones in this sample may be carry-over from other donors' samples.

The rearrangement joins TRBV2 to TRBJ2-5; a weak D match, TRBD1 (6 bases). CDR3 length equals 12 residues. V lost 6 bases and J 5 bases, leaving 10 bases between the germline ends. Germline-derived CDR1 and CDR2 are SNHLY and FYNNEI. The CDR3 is CASRRTGETQYF. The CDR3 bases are TGTGCCAGCAGACGAACAGGGGAGACCCAGTACTTC.

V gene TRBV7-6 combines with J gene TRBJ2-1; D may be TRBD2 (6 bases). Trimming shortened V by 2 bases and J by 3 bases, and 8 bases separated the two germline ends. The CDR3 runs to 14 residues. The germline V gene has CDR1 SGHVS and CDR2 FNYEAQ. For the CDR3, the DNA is TGTGCCAGCAGCTTAACGGGAGTCTACAATGAGCAGTTCTTC. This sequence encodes CASSLTGVYNEQFF.

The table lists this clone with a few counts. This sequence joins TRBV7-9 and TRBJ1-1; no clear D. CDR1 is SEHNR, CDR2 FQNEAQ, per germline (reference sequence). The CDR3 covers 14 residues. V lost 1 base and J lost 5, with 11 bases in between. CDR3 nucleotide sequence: TGTGCCAGCAGCTTAGTTGCCCCTAGGACTGAAGCTTTCTTT. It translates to CASSLVAPRTEAFF. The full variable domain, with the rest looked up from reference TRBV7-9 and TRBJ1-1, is DTGVSQNPRHKITKRGQNVTFRCDPISEHNRLYWYRQTLGQGPEFLTYFQNEAQLEKSRLLSDRFSAERPKGSFSTLEIQRTEQGDSAMYLCASSLVAPRTEAFFGQGTRLTVV.

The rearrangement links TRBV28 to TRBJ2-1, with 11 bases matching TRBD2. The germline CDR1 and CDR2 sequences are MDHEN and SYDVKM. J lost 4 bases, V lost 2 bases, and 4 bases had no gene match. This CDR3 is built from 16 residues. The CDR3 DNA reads TGTGCCAGCAGTTTAGCCGGACTAGCGGGTTACAATGAGCAGTTCTTC. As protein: CASSLAGLAGYNEQFF.

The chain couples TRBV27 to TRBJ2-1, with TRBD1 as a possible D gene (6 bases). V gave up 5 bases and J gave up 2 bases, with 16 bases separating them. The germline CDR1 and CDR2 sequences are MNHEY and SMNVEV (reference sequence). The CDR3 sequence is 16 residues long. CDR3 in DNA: TGTGCCAGCAGTATCACAGGGACACTTACCTACAATGAGCAGTTCTTC. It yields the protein CASSITGTLTYNEQFF.

The CDR3 DNA reads as TGTGCCAGCAGCTTGGACGCGGGAGGGCTCCAAGAGACCCAGTACTTC. This encodes CASSLDAGGLQETQYF. The J gene is TRBJ2-5, the V gene TRBV5-4; TRBD2 matches at 9 bases. CDR3 size: 16 residues. In germline, CDR1 is SGHNT, CDR2 YYREEE (reference sequence). The V and J ends lost 0 bases and 1 base, in that order; junction bases with no gene match: 4. Full variable domain (rest looked up from reference TRBV5-4 and TRBJ2-5): ETGVTQSPTHLIKTRGQQVTLRCSSQSGHNTVSWYQQALGQGPQFIFQYYREEENGRGNFPPRFSGLQFPNYSSELNVNALELDDSALYLCASSLDAGGLQETQYFGPGTRLLVL.

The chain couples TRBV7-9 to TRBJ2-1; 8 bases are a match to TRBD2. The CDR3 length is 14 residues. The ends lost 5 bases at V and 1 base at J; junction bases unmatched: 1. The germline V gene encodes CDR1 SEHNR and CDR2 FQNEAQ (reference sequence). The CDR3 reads CASSPSGSYNEQFF. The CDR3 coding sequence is TGTGCCAGCAGCCCTAGCGGGTCCTACAATGAGCAGTTCTTC.

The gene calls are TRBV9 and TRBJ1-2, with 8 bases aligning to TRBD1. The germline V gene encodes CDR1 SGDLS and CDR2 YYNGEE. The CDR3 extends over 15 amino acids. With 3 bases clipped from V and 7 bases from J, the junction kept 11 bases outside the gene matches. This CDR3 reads CASSATQGADRGYTF. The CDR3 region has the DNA TGTGCCAGCAGCGCGACGCAGGGGGCCGACCGTGGCTACACCTTC.